Sequencing of this T cell receptor (beta chain) was carried out in a study of ipilimumab plus nivolumab after autologous stem cell transplantation. Study-wide background: Patients received a median of about five ipilimumab and roughly eight nivolumab doses. Both relapsed and primary refractory DLBCL were included.

Details on this clone: Its target is unknown.

J gave up 7 bases and V 5 bases, and 9 bases lay outside the gene matches. The CDR3 has 14 residues. The germline V gene encodes CDR1 GTSNPN and CDR2 SVGIG (reference sequence). Findings of the study overall: The authors say TCR, Treg and microbiome findings warrant further study.

Starting 14 to 28 days after autologous transplant, ipilimumab 1 mg/kg was given. The assay was immunoSEQ multiplex PCR, and TCRdb's table has in-frame clones only and misses some. The sample lists roughly 25,000 clones; 86% were seen once. This clonotype was sampled from a male donor with diffuse large B-cell lymphoma. The chain uses TRBV30 and TRBJ1-2; 11 bases fit TRBD1. The sample consisted of PBMCs, taken in a trial of ipilimumab plus nivolumab as post-transplant consolidation. Here the CDR3 DNA reads TGTGCCTGGGTTTACGGGACAGGGGGATTTGGCTACACCTTC. Its translation: CAWVYGTGGFGYTF.